These T cell receptor beta chains were read from a single sample in a study of CD8+ T cells in alopecia areata. Data came from immunoSEQ multiplex PCR; TCRdb stores just in-frame clones and leaves some out. The table shows under 200,000 clones, with less than 70% occurring only once. Material: CD4+ T cells sorted from blood, obtained at week 4, from a patient treated with tofacitinib. These receptors were collected from a human donor with alopecia areata. CDR3s leave out the opening cysteine and the closing phenylalanine or tryptophan. The order of the fields is V gene, J gene, CDR3 protein.

TRBV9	TRBJ1-2	ASSATGYGYT
TRBV2	TRBJ2-5	ASKDHQETQY
TRBV30	TRBJ2-3	AWGDGSSTDTQY
TRBV5-6	TRBJ1-6	ASSLGVSSPLH
TRBV30	TRBJ2-7	AWSQISYEQY
TRBV6-6	TRBJ1-2	ASSYSGREGYGYT
TRBV7-2	TRBJ2-4	ASSLRGSKNIQY
TRBV9	TRBJ1-4	ASSVGGSSLPEEKLF
TRBV15	TRBJ2-5	ATRRAAQETQY
TRBV30	TRBJ2-6	AWSVSGANVLT
TRBV27	TRBJ2-6	ASSPRGAMWTGANVLT
TRBV29-1	TRBJ1-2	SVGGSLYGYT
TRBV19	TRBJ2-5	ATVPGAGETQY
TRBV30	TRBJ1-6	AWSVGVYNSPLH
TRBV9	TRBJ1-1	ASSVVNTEAF
TRBV7-3	TRBJ2-3	ASSPGSTDTQY
TRBV25-1	TRBJ2-2	ASSDQPSATGELF
TRBV4-2	TRBJ1-1	ASSRPGQGNTEAF
TRBV7-9	TRBJ2-6	ASTDSGANVLT
TRBV9	TRBJ2-2	ASSVASGGTGELF
TRBV25-1	TRBJ2-7	ASSGQGKPYEQY
TRBV15	TRBJ2-3	ATSGGPGAGGDTQY
TRBV5-6	TRBJ1-6	ASSLEVRTDNSPLH
TRBV29-1	TRBJ2-7	SGRPDGSYEQY
TRBV5-1	TRBJ2-7	ASSSPGTATYEQY
TRBV11-2	TRBJ2-5	ASSLDGLGETQY